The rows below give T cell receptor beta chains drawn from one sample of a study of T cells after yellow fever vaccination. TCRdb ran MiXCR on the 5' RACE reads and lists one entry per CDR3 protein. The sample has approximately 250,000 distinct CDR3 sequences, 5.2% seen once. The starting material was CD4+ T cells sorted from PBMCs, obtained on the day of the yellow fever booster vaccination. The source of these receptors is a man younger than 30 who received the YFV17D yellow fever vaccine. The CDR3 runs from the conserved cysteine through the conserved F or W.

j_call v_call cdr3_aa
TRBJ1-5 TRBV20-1 CSAGSPRWNSNQPQHF
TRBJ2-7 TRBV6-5 CASSSRPGVYEQYF
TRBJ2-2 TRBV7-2 CASRREVAATGELFF
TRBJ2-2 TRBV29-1 CSVQNGELFF
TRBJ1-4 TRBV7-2 CASSLGQGWFDEKLFF
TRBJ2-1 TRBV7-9 CASSGREQFF
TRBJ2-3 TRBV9 CASSDSGGDSTDTQYF
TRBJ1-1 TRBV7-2 CASGDYMNTEAFF
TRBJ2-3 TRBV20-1 CSGGKESTDTQYF
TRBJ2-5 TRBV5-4 CASSTNSGGARETQYF
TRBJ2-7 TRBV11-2 CASSLYRPGLNRIYEQYF
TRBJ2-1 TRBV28 CASSLLGLGGHEQFF
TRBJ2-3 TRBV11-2 CASTPTRGDTQYF
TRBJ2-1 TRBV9 CASSLGSSYNEQFF
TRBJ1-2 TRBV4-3 CASSQESSNYGYTF
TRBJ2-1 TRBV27 CASTGGYNEQFF
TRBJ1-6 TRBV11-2 CASSPNGNSPLHF
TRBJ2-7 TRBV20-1 CSARRQGAGEQYF
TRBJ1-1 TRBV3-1 CASSRQGLNTEAFF
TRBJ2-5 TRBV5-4 CASSLSGLEDQETQYF
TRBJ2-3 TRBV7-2 CASSRPLSTDTQYF
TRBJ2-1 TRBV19 CASTRQGADEQFF
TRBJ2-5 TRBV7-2 CASSSGSGGETQYF
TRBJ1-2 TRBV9 CASSEGGDRLTGRFFGYTF
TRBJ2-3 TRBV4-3 CASSPAPGQGTPPQYF
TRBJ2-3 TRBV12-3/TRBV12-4 CAKPGQSTDTQYF
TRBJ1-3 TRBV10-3 CAIPWEAGNTIYF
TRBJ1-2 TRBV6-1 CASSWTGGRYTF
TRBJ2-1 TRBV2 CASSDVTPNEQFF
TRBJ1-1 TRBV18 CASSPSQGAGNTEAFF
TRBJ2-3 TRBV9 CASSVGGNRIGDTQYF
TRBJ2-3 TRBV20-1 CSASGGASGTDTQYF
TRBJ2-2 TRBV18 CASSPQDGELFF
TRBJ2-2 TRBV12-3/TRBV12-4 CASSWTGDVGELFF
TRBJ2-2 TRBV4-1 CASSPSGTGGPGELFF
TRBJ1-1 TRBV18 CASSPQGAGAYTEAFF
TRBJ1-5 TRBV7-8 CASSPVQTISNQPQHF
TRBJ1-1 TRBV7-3 CASSLTGNTEAFF
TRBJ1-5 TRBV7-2 CASSLGPMSGQPQHF
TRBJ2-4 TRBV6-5 CASSRGGDLAKNIQYF
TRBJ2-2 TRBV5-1 CASSTWGGPLLGELFF
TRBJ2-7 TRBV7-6 CASSSGGRARGEQYF
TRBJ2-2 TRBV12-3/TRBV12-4 CASILDRGGDTGELFF
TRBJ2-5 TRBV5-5 CASSPLRDRGRLETQYF
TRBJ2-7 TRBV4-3 CASSQLAGGQGFEQYF
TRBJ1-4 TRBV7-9 CASSFSVNEKLFF
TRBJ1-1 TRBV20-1 CSARDARQGGTEAFF
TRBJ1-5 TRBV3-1 CASSQGEVWQPQHF